The sequence of this T cell receptor (beta chain) was determined in a study of beta chain features in type 1 diabetes. Study findings and constraints: Equally in patients and controls, shorter templates might have been favored by PCR.

As to this clone: Its cognate antigen is unknown.

The germline V and J ends were trimmed by 3 bases and 5 bases, with 10 bases remaining between them. This CDR3 comprises 13 residues. Germline V gives CDR1 SEHNR, CDR2 FQNEAQ (reference sequence). Reverse transcribing all isolated RNA meant expressed TCRB transcripts were sequenced. Produced via immunoSEQ multiplex PCR; TCRdb's table is partial and in-frame only. This sample has some 200,000 clones, with approximately 11% found just once. The sample comprised central memory CD4+ T cells from blood. The sequence was collected from a man aged 18 to 30 in good health. This chain connects TRBV7-9 to TRBJ2-5; D gene uncertain. CDR3 in DNA: TGTGCCAGCAGCTTTAGAGTTTGGGAGACCCAGTACTTC. It specifies CASSFRVWETQYF. The whole variable domain, remainder taken from reference TRBV7-9 and TRBJ2-5, is DTGVSQNPRHKITKRGQNVTFRCDPISEHNRLYWYRQTLGQGPEFLTYFQNEAQLEKSRLLSDRFSAERPKGSFSTLEIQRTEQGDSAMYLCASSFRVWETQYFGPGTRLLVL.